The 17 T cell receptor beta chains below all came from one sample that was sequenced in a study of blood T cell repertoires in COVID-19. The protocol was immunoSEQ multiplex PCR, while the TCRdb copy is restricted to in-frame clones and leaves out a portion. The sample has under 100,000 clones; about 70% are singletons. Sequenced material: peripheral blood. The source of these receptors is a woman of 80 years or more with active or convalescent COVID-19.

V usage is TRBV30 and J usage is TRBJ1-1, with a tentative D call TRBD1 (5 bases). Trimming pared 2 bases from V and 5 bases from J, leaving 27 bases between. Germline-derived CDR1 and CDR2 are GTSNPN and SVGIG (reference sequence). This CDR3 is built from 18 residues. The CDR3 reads CAWSTPRPGGILGTEAFF. CDR3 sequence (DNA): TGTGCCTGGAGTACCCCCAGGCCGGGGGGTATTTTGGGTACTGAAGCTTTCTTT.

The genes are TRBV27 and TRBJ1-1; tentatively, D is TRBD1 (6 bases). Germline V gene sequence: CDR1 MNHEY, CDR2 SMNVEV (reference sequence). The CDR3 runs 14 residues. The germline V and J ends were trimmed by 5 bases and 1 base, with 11 bases remaining between them. The CDR3 sequence: CASSTQGQNTEAFF. CDR3 nucleotides: TGTGCCAGCAGTACCCAGGGACAGAACACTGAAGCTTTCTTT.

The J gene is TRBJ2-1, the V gene TRBV20-1; 7 bases map to TRBD1. V dropped 3 bases and J dropped 3; count of bases not matched to a gene: 8. The V gene's germline CDR1 is DFQATT and CDR2 SNEGSKA (reference sequence). This CDR3 is 15 amino acids long. This CDR3 is CSASLTGENYNEQFF. The CDR3 DNA is TGCAGTGCTAGTTTAACAGGGGAGAACTACAATGAGCAGTTCTTC.

J is TRBJ2-1 and V is TRBV6-5; D perhaps matches TRBD2 (6 bases). The CDR3 totals 14 residues. V lost 5 bases and J lost 5, with 13 bases in between. The germline gives CDR1 MNHEY, CDR2 SVGAGI. As DNA, the CDR3 is TGTGCCAGCAGTAGGGGACTCCTAGACAATGAGCAGTTCTTC. Amino acids: CASSRGLLDNEQFF.

V is TRBV5-1 and J is TRBJ2-5; possibly TRBD2 for D (6 bases). Germline V gene sequence: CDR1 SGHRS, CDR2 YFSETQ. V was trimmed by 4 bases and J by 2 bases, leaving 12 bases between them. This CDR3 comprises 14 residues. For the CDR3, the DNA is TGCGCCAGCAGCCCCGGGACTCCACAAGAGACCCAGTACTTC. Translated, it gives CASSPGTPQETQYF.

Worth noting for this clone: In the same sample, other DNA sequences code for this CDR3. The V and J genes are TRBV5-1 and TRBJ1-2, with D perhaps TRBD1 (5 bases). This CDR3 has 15 amino acids. Germline values: CDR1 SGHRS, CDR2 YFSETQ. Trimming took off 2 bases at V and 4 bases at J, with 15 bases between the two ends. The CDR3 sequence is CASSFGQGSPYGYTF. The DNA for the CDR3 is TGCGCCAGCAGCTTTGGTCAGGGCTCACCCTATGGCTACACCTTC.

The rearrangement joins TRBV29-1 to TRBJ2-3, with a possible D match to TRBD1 (5 bases). V lost 7 bases and J 5 bases, leaving 16 bases between the germline ends. CDR3 length equals 13 residues. Germline-derived CDR1 and CDR2 are SQVTM and ANQGSEA. CDR3 DNA: TGCAGCGGTGGGGCCTCGGGTAGAGATACGCAGTATTTT. Translating it yields CSGGASGRDTQYF.

The J gene is TRBJ1-2, the V gene TRBV6-2 or TRBV6-3; no definite D call. This CDR3 comprises 12 residues. Trimming cost V 2 bases and J 7 bases, with 8 bases left between them. Germline lookup yields CDR1 MNHEY and CDR2 SVGEGT. The CDR3 DNA sequence: TGTGCCAGCAGTTACGAGGGAACTGGCTACACCTTC. Protein product: CASSYEGTGYTF.

V usage is TRBV19 and J usage is TRBJ2-1, with TRBD1 matching over 7 bases. Germline V gene data show CDR1 as LNHDA and CDR2 as SQIVND (reference sequence). This CDR3 is built from 16 residues. Unmatched junction bases numbered 20, after V lost 5 bases and J lost 13 bases. The CDR3 is CASSSIRTGRSPDQFF. Written as DNA, the CDR3 is TGTGCCAGTAGTTCAATAAGGACAGGCCGATCCCCCGATCAGTTCTTC.

The CDR3 protein is CASSLNPSQTEAFF. CDR3 DNA: TGCGCCAGCAGCTTAAACCCATCGCAGACTGAAGCTTTCTTT. The V and J genes are TRBV5-1 and TRBJ1-1; D is undetermined. Germline V gene sequence: CDR1 SGHRS, CDR2 YFSETQ. Trimming took off 2 bases at V and 5 bases at J, with 13 bases between the two ends. The CDR3 runs 14 residues.

The V gene is TRBV4-3, the J gene TRBJ2-2; the match to TRBD2 covers 8 bases. Germline CDR1 is LGHNA and CDR2 is YSLEER. The CDR3 consists of 16 residues. Trimming at V came to 4 bases and at J to 4 bases, leaving 8 bases not matched to a gene. The CDR3 is CASSPRPAGGTGELFF. For the CDR3, the DNA is TGCGCCAGCAGCCCCCGCCCGGCGGGGGGCACCGGGGAGCTGTTTTTT.

V and J are TRBV27 and TRBJ1-6, with 8 bases fitting TRBD1. CDR1 MNHEY and CDR2 SMNVEV come from the germline V gene (reference sequence). Trimming cost V 5 bases and J 12 bases; bases outside gene matches: 9. This CDR3 comprises 14 residues. The CDR3 DNA is TGTGCCAGCAGTCCCTGGGACAGGCGACAACCCCTCCACTTT. Residues: CASSPWDRRQPLHF.

The chain couples TRBV2 to TRBJ1-4; no clear D gene. Germline V lookup: CDR1 SNHLY, CDR2 FYNNEI. This CDR3 is built from 15 residues. V lost 2 bases and J 4 bases, leaving 11 bases between the germline ends. The CDR3 sequence is CASSEFSYSNEKLFF. The CDR3 nucleotides are TGTGCCAGCAGTGAATTCTCTTACAGTAATGAAAAACTGTTTTTT.

The chain has TRBV6-6 and TRBJ1-6; 10 nucleotides match TRBD1. CDR1 is MNHNY and CDR2 is SVGAGI in the germline V gene (reference sequence). The CDR3 runs to 16 residues. The V gene end was trimmed by 10 bases and the J gene end by 8 bases; junction bases not matched to a gene: 14. The CDR3 DNA reads as TGTGCCATTTGCAGGGGACAGGACAGGGGGTATTCACCCCTCCACTTT. It translates to CAICRGQDRGYSPLHF.

The CDR3 DNA reads as TGTGCCACCAGCAGAGGGCGGGGAAGTAATGAAAAACTGTTTTTT. It yields the protein CATSRGRGSNEKLFF. The V gene is TRBV15, the J gene TRBJ1-4; D is unresolved. CDR1 is LNHNV, CDR2 YYDKDF, per germline (reference sequence). The CDR3 has 15 residues. V was shortened by 1 base and J by 4 bases, with 10 bases between the two germline ends.

The chain employs TRBV9 and TRBJ2-7; 8 bases line up with TRBD1. V gave up 2 bases and J gave up 4 bases; unmatched junction bases: 8. The CDR3 loop spans 15 amino acids. In germline, CDR1 is SGDLS, CDR2 YYNGEE. CDR3 sequence (DNA): TGTGCCAGCAGCGTGGGACAGGACCCGGTTTACGAGCAGTACTTC. Translating it yields CASSVGQDPVYEQYF. The full variable domain, rest sourced from reference TRBV9 and TRBJ2-7, is DSGVTQTPKHLITATGQRVTLRCSPRSGDLSVYWYQQSLDQGLQFLIQYYNGEERAKGNILERFSAQQFPDLHSELNLSSLELGDSALYFCASSVGQDPVYEQYFGPGTRLTVT.

This chain connects TRBV6-5 to TRBJ2-7, with D possibly matching TRBD2 (5 bases). The CDR3 covers 15 residues. The V gene's germline CDR1 is MNHEY and CDR2 SVGAGI. V was pared by 4 bases and J by 1 base, with 14 bases between. The CDR3 DNA reads as TGTGCCAGCAGTTCTATCGGCCCGGGGTCCTACGAGCAGTACTTC. This sequence encodes CASSSIGPGSYEQYF.